This T cell receptor beta chain was sequenced in a study of blood T cell repertoires in COVID-19. Background on the study: The United States, Italy and Spain supplied acute and convalescent COVID-19 samples. PBMCs, B-cell-depleted T cells, or T cells were the source of the cDNA or gDNA that made up the material.

Study processing details: Amplifying reference gene primers gave estimates of nucleated cell counts. Assay: immunoSEQ multiplex PCR; the TCRdb copy retains only in-frame clones and omits some. Clonal size and the V and J genes are those of that table, whereas D and trimming came from the DNA. The data contain under 250,000 clones, about 80% of them singletons. This CDR3 is built from 14 residues. Germline V gene data show CDR1 as MNHEY and CDR2 as SVGAGI. V lost 7 bases and J lost 1, with 14 bases in between. The sequence derives from a man aged 50 to 60 with active or convalescent COVID-19. The sample taken for sequencing was peripheral blood. The chain combines TRBV6-5 with TRBJ2-7; D remains unclear. The CDR3 nucleotides read TGTGCCAGCAACAACGTCGGGTTTTCCTACGAGCAGTACTTC. Translation gives CASNNVGFSYEQYF.